This T cell receptor (beta chain) was identified in a study of blood T cell repertoires in COVID-19. The overall study: There were acute and convalescent COVID-19 samples, and they came from the United States, Italy and Spain. The cDNA or gDNA used as material had been derived from T cells, B-cell-depleted T cells, or PBMCs.

The CDR3 length is 14 residues. Trimming removed 5 bases at V and 3 bases at J, with 13 bases between. Germline assignment: CDR1 LGHDT and CDR2 YNNKEL (reference sequence). Per the authors' pipeline: Estimation of nucleated cell counts relied on the amplification of reference gene primers. Sequenced by immunoSEQ multiplex PCR; TCRdb stores in-frame clones only, minus some. V and J calls and clone size are given by that table; D and trimming were obtained from the DNA. The table lists approximately 78,000 clones, approximately 90% of them singletons. Patients from Seattle were sampled longitudinally, starting during active infection.

The chain is built from TRBV3-1 (or the pseudogene TRBV3-2) and TRBJ1-1; D perhaps matches TRBD1 (5 bases). The sample comprised peripheral blood. The TCR originated in a man aged 45-65 years with COVID-19, enrolled during active disease. In DNA form, the CDR3 reads TGTGCCAGCAGCTTCGGCGGGACGGACACTGAAGCTTTCTTT. Encoded protein: CASSFGGTDTEAFF.